This T cell receptor (beta chain) was identified during a study of beta chain features in type 1 diabetes. Points from the study as a whole: For type 1 diabetes patients, VDJ junctions showed fewer insertions and more deletions. Moderately but significantly shorter TCRB CDR3s were found in Type 1 diabetes patients in all four CD4+ subsets.

Expressed TCRB transcripts were sequenced because the isolated RNA had all been reverse transcribed beforehand. The table came from immunoSEQ multiplex PCR; TCRdb's copy has only in-frame clones and leaves some out. The data show 330,000 or so clones, around 13% seen once. CDR1 KGHSH and CDR2 LQKENI come from the germline V gene. With 1 base clipped from V and 9 bases from J, the junction kept 10 bases outside the gene matches. The CDR3 consists of 16 residues. On this clone: The target antigen is unknown.

The V call is TRBV18, the J call TRBJ2-1; 9 bases are a match to TRBD1. The source is a man aged 30 to 45 in good health. Sequenced sample: central memory CD4+ T cells from blood. In DNA form, the CDR3 reads TGTGCCAGCTCACCACTACACGCCGGGACAGGGAGTGAGCAGTTCTTC. Protein product: CASSPLHAGTGSEQFF.